This T cell receptor (beta chain) was retrieved from a study of T cell responses to AZD1222 COVID-19 vaccine. Study-level information: Pooling was applied to second doses at about 4 or about 12 weeks. The study's findings and limits: Reportedly, nearly half of unique spike TCRs recognized epitopes outside B.1.351/B.1.1.7 mutations.

Assay used: immunoSEQ multiplex PCR; TCRdb lists only in-frame clones, some missing. The repertoire includes about 110,000 clones, 80% to 90% of them detected once, and under 7% sits in the top ten. This CDR3 has 20 amino acids. V was trimmed by 1 base and J by 3 bases, leaving 29 bases between them. Germline-derived CDR1 and CDR2 are SGHRS and YFSETQ. A word on this clone: Its cognate antigen is unknown.

This clonotype was sampled from an adult in good health. This chain links TRBV5-1 with TRBJ2-7; D is perhaps TRBD2 (6 bases). The sequencing here drew on peripheral blood, taken on day 0 of AZD1222 vaccination. CDR3 nucleotide sequence: TGCGCCAGCAGCTTGTTCGGGGGTCTGACGTCTTTTTCCTCCGACTACGAGCAGTACTTC. It codes for CASSLFGGLTSFSSDYEQYF.